Sequencing of this T cell receptor beta chain was carried out in a study of blood T cell repertoires in COVID-19 (dated by TCRdb to the early 2020s). For the wider study: Samples from collaborators originated in the United States, Italy and Spain and spanned both the acute and convalescent phases of COVID-19. HLA class I and class II types, where available, came from metadata supplied by the sample provider rather than from assay-based typing. A de-identified subject ID, COVID-19 status, age in years and sex were almost always included in the sample metadata. The samples were drawn from the first 160 participants of the ongoing ImmuneRACE study and from 1,254 subjects provided by 6 global collaborators. The repertoires were released in a freely available public database intended as a resource for research on the immune response to SARS-CoV-2. Subjects who had been exposed to COVID-19, were actively infected with it, or had recovered from it provided the deeply sampled blood TCRbeta repertoires that made up the dataset. The prospective study material was composed of cDNA or gDNA derived from T cells, B-cell-depleted T cells, or PBMCs. What the authors observed across the whole study: Clinical and demographic metadata were provided uncurated, with the amount varying by source and participant.

Participants in the prospective study were aged 18 to 89 years, lived in approximately 26 United States geographic areas, and enrolled through a virtual design. In the prospective study, participants were assigned to cohorts based on the clinical history participants reported in a screening survey and a study questionnaire. In the prospective study, whole blood, serum and a nasopharyngeal or oropharyngeal swab were collected from each participant by mobile phlebotomists. Additional blood draws and questionnaires over an approximately two-month period could optionally be provided by prospective study participants. Blood samples from the prospective study were shipped frozen or at room temperature prior to DNA extraction. For this clone: This receptor's antigen is unknown. Per-nucleotide qualities are absent, and no much larger clonotype sits a single base away.

V is shortened by 3 bases, J by 2 bases, and the region joining them spans 11 bases. CDR1 SGHRS and CDR2 YFSETQ were looked up in the germline V gene. The CDR3, from cysteine to phenylalanine, totals 15 residues. Only the CDR3 part of the read is kept: 45 bases, read in frame from the first base. TCRbeta CDR3 regions were amplified from genomic DNA using the immunoSEQ Assay, a bias-controlled multiplex PCR. From the authors' description of their analysis: The number of nucleated cells in each sample was estimated by amplification of reference gene primers within the assay. Sequence reads were collapsed and filtered to measure the absolute abundance of every unique TCRbeta CDR3 rearrangement. For each sample, productive Simpson clonality was calculated by taking the square root of Simpson's diversity index across productive rearrangements. In its TCRdb copy, this immuneACCESS table keeps in-frame sequences only and misses some clones. Where compared with another copy, unresolved V genes explain less than half of these, and the others have no known cause. The V and J calls and clone size are taken from that table; D and trimming were inferred from the DNA. A total of some 190,000 clones appear in this sample, around 82% of them only once. The ten largest clonotypes hold around 17% of the sample.

The source is a woman in her fifties or sixties with acute COVID-19. Recombination connected TRBV5-1 to TRBJ2-2; TRBD1 might be the D gene, on 6 matching bases. The sequencing input was PBMCs or T cells enriched from blood (not recorded which). DNA sequence: TGCGCCAGCAGCTCTGAACAGGGTAACACCGGGGAGCTGTTTTTT. Its translation is CASSSEQGNTGELFF.